Presented here are 18 T cell receptor beta chains from one specimen sequenced in a study of sequential checkpoint blockade in melanoma. Libraries were prepared by immunoSEQ multiplex PCR; TCRdb keeps only in-frame clonotypes and omits some of them. The sample lists about 10,000 clones, over 75% occurring once. This sample's treatment: randomized to nivolumab then ipilimumab (arm A) or the reverse (arm B). This specimen was CD8+ T cells sorted from blood (inferred from file names), taken from a patient given nivolumab and ipilimumab in sequence. These receptors were collected from a human donor with melanoma.

The chain recombines TRBV6-6 with TRBJ2-1; TRBD2 aligns across 7 bases. V shed 2 bases and J 3 bases; nucleotides not matched to a gene: 1. The CDR3 spans 14 residues. Germline V gives CDR1 MNHNY, CDR2 SVGAGI (reference sequence). The CDR3 reads CASSYGGGYNEQFF. The CDR3 DNA follows: TGTGCCAGCAGTTACGGGGGGGGCTACAATGAGCAGTTCTTC.

The rearrangement uses TRBV27 and TRBJ2-7, with 7 bases aligning to TRBD1. The V segment lost 4 bases and the J segment 3 bases; nucleotides outside the gene matches: 6. Germline CDR1 reads MNHEY; CDR2 reads SMNVEV (reference sequence). The CDR3 is made up of 14 amino acids. For the CDR3, the DNA is TGTGCCAGCAGTTGGTTCAGGGGGAACTACGAGCAGTACTTC. Protein sequence: CASSWFRGNYEQYF.

This clone was seen just once. The chain has TRBV4-2 and TRBJ1-5; D may be TRBD1 (6 bases). The CDR3 has 13 residues. In germline, CDR1 is LGHNA, CDR2 YNFKEQ. V was trimmed by 3 bases and J by 6 bases, leaving 9 bases between them. The CDR3 here is CASSQGAGQPQHF. The CDR3 region has the DNA TGTGCCAGCAGCCAGGGGGCGGGTCAGCCCCAGCATTTT.

DNA for the CDR3: TGCGCCAGCAGCTTGGCCGAGGGGGCCGAGCAGTACTTC. It is translated as CASSLAEGAEQYF. The chain joins TRBV5-1 to TRBJ2-5; TRBD1 matches 7 bases. The DNA end is more similar to TRBJ2-7, so the J call may be wrong. Germline V CDR1 and CDR2: SGHRS, YFSETQ. The CDR3 sequence is 13 residues long.

The chain combines TRBV2 with TRBJ1-6; D remains ambiguous. The CDR3 spans 15 residues. The V gene lost 8 bases and the J gene lost 0 bases, with 11 bases spanning the gap. Germline lookup yields CDR1 SNHLY and CDR2 FYNNEI. The CDR3 spells CASATGSSYNSPLHF. The CDR3 DNA follows: TGTGCCAGCGCTACCGGGAGCTCCTATAATTCACCCCTCCACTTT.

The rearrangement joins TRBV19 to TRBJ2-7; 9 bases are a match to TRBD1. The CDR3 spans 16 residues. Germline CDR1 reads LNHDA; CDR2 reads SQIVND (reference sequence). V lost 2 bases and J lost 3; bases outside the gene matches: 8. The CDR3 coding sequence is TGTGCCAGTAGTATATTAGGAGGGACAGGGTTCTACGAGCAGTACTTC. The encoded protein is CASSILGGTGFYEQYF.

V usage is TRBV9 and J usage is TRBJ2-7; D not resolved. The CDR3 runs to 14 residues. Trimming took 1 base from V and 1 from J, leaving 9 bases between them. Germline V gene data show CDR1 as SGDLS and CDR2 as YYNGEE. The CDR3 DNA follows: TGTGCCAGCAGCGTATCTATCGGGTCCTACGAGCAGTACTTC. Its translation: CASSVSIGSYEQYF.

In its sample, this clone was seen once. The chain recombines TRBV9 with TRBJ1-1, with 7 bases lining up with TRBD1. There are 15 residues in the CDR3. Germline V gene data show CDR1 as SGDLS and CDR2 as YYNGEE. With V trimmed by 2 bases and J by 4 bases, 8 bases remained unmatched. The CDR3 DNA follows: TGTGCCAGCAGCGTGACAGGGCTGGAAGGCACTGAAGCTTTCTTT. Translated, it gives CASSVTGLEGTEAFF.

Comments on this clone: Different DNA sequences within this sample yield the same CDR3. The rearrangement links TRBV7-8 to TRBJ2-7; 11 bases map to TRBD1. After removal of 5 bases from V and 0 bases from J, the junction contained 3 bases not matched to a gene. The length of the CDR3 is 15 residues. The germline V gene has CDR1 SGHVS and CDR2 FQNEAQ. The CDR3: CASSPGTGGSYEQYF. The CDR3 coding sequence is TGTGCCAGCAGCCCGGGGACAGGGGGCTCCTACGAGCAGTACTTC.

A note on this clone: A far larger clone is a single base away, which makes a read error likely. V and J are TRBV27 and TRBJ2-7; D is possibly TRBD2 (7 bases). The CDR3 covers 14 residues. Germline-derived CDR1 and CDR2 are MNHEY and SMNVEV (reference sequence). The CDR3 DNA follows: TGTGCCTGCAGTTTGCGGGGGCCAGGTTACGAGCAGTACTTC. Its protein product is CACSLRGPGYEQYF.

Here the CDR3 reads CASSYGTGIEQYF. The CDR3 nucleotides read TGTGCCAGCAGTTATGGGACAGGAATCGAGCAGTACTTC. The chain joins TRBV6-5 to TRBJ2-7, with TRBD1 matching over 8 bases. The CDR3 contains 13 residues. The ends lost 3 bases at V and 6 bases at J; junction bases unmatched: 4. The V gene's germline CDR1 is MNHEY and CDR2 SVGAGI.

The V gene is TRBV11-2, the J gene TRBJ2-7, with TRBD2 identical over 11 bases. The V segment lost 4 bases and the J segment 3 bases; nucleotides outside the gene matches: 5. Germline CDR1 is SGHAT and CDR2 is FQNNGV. The length of the CDR3 is 15 residues. The CDR3 nucleotides read TGTGCCAGCAGCTCGCCTAGCGGGGGGATCTACGAGCAGTACTTC. Its translation: CASSSPSGGIYEQYF.

The chain carries TRBV7-2 and TRBJ1-2; D remains unclear. The CDR3 consists of 11 residues. The V gene's germline CDR1 is SGHTA and CDR2 FQGNSA. V lost 5 bases and J lost 3, with 4 bases in between. CDR3 DNA sequence: TGTGCCAGCAGCCAGTACTATGGCTACACCTTC. Encoded protein: CASSQYYGYTF.

J is TRBJ1-1 and V is TRBV28; D may be TRBD1 (6 bases). Germline-derived CDR1 and CDR2 are MDHEN and SYDVKM. The germline V and J ends were trimmed by 2 bases and 1 base, with 11 bases remaining between them. The CDR3 has 15 amino acids. CDR3 residues: CASSLQGLGNTEAFF. CDR3 bases: TGTGCCAGCAGTTTACAGGGGCTTGGGAACACTGAAGCTTTCTTT.

The CDR3 region has the DNA TGTGCCAGCAGTGACGACAGCTATGGCTACACCTTC. The encoded protein is CASSDDSYGYTF. V gene TRBV6-4 combines with J gene TRBJ1-2; a possible D gene is TRBD1 (5 bases). Germline CDR1 and CDR2: MRHNA and SNTAGT. The CDR3 runs to 12 residues. The V and J ends lost 2 bases and 4 bases respectively, with 5 bases between them.

This clone qualifies as medium-sized. The V and J genes are TRBV9 and TRBJ2-7; 9 nucleotides line up with TRBD1. CDR3 length equals 15 residues. Germline assignment: CDR1 SGDLS and CDR2 YYNGEE. V dropped 0 bases and J dropped 5; count of bases not matched to a gene: 6. This CDR3 is CASSVGDRVIDEQYF. The DNA for the CDR3 is TGTGCCAGCAGCGTAGGGGACAGGGTTATAGACGAGCAGTACTTC.

V and J are TRBV4-1 and TRBJ1-5; no firm D call. The CDR3 is made up of 16 amino acids. Trimming pared 0 bases from V and 2 bases from J, leaving 11 bases between. Germline V CDR1 and CDR2: MGHRA, YSYEKL. The CDR3: CASSQEEGSRNQPQHF. The DNA of the CDR3 is TGCGCCAGCAGCCAAGAAGAGGGCAGTCGCAATCAGCCCCAGCATTTT.

The chain couples TRBV6-5 to TRBJ1-1; TRBD1 might be the D (5 bases). The CDR3 length is 15 residues. Trimming shortened V by 1 base and J by 3 bases, and 12 bases separated the two germline ends. Germline V lookup: CDR1 MNHEY, CDR2 SVGAGI. As DNA, the CDR3 is TGTGCCAGCAGTTACTATTCTGGGGGGGACACTGAAGCTTTCTTT. Translation: CASSYYSGGDTEAFF.